Shown below are 22 T cell receptor beta chains from a single sample sequenced in a study of cytotoxic CD8 clonotypes in ibrutinib-treated CLL. Clones were sequenced by immunoSEQ multiplex PCR, and TCRdb holds only the in-frame ones, with some missing. The table records approximately 13,000 clones, roughly two thirds of them present only once. The source was PBMCs, collected before ibrutinib treatment. The receptor source for this set is a human donor with chronic lymphocytic leukemia.

This chain uses TRBV5-1 with TRBJ2-5, with D perhaps matching TRBD1 (6 bases). Germline V gene sequence: CDR1 SGHRS, CDR2 YFSETQ. V lost 0 bases, J lost 2 bases, and 8 bases lay in between. CDR3 length: 14 amino acids. CDR3 loop: CASSLGRGQETQYF. The CDR3 DNA reads as TGCGCCAGCAGCTTGGGCAGGGGACAAGAGACCCAGTACTTC. The full variable domain, its missing parts supplied by reference TRBV5-1 and TRBJ2-5, is KAGVTQTPRYLIKTRGQQVTLSCSPISGHRSVSWYQQTPGQGLQFLFEYFSETQRNKGNFPGRFSGRQFSNSRSEMNVSTLELGDSALYLCASSLGRGQETQYFGPGTRLLVL.

In its sample, this clone was seen a few times. This chain connects TRBV11-3 to TRBJ2-3; no clear D. The CDR3 totals 12 residues. Looked up from germline, CDR1 is SGHNT and CDR2 is YENEEA. V was trimmed by 3 bases and J by 2 bases, leaving 3 bases between them. CDR3 protein: CASSFHTDTQYF. The DNA of the CDR3 is TGTGCCAGCAGCTTTCACACAGATACGCAGTATTTT.

The chain recombines TRBV29-1 with TRBJ2-3; 7 bases map to TRBD1. CDR1 SQVTM and CDR2 ANQGSEA come from the germline V gene. Germline trimming cut 4 bases from V and 1 base from J; bases unmatched to any gene: 2. CDR3 length equals 13 residues. The CDR3 nucleotides are TGCAGCGTTGGTACAGGGGGCACAGATACGCAGTATTTT. Translation gives CSVGTGGTDTQYF.

The chain employs TRBV11-1 and TRBJ1-1, with 7 bases aligning to TRBD1. Germline assignment: CDR1 SGHAT and CDR2 FQDESV (reference sequence). Trimming cost V 5 bases and J 1 base; bases outside gene matches: 7. The CDR3 is made up of 15 amino acids. The CDR3 DNA follows: TGTGCCAGCAGCCGAACGACAGGGAGGAACACTGAAGCTTTCTTT. Translating it yields CASSRTTGRNTEAFF.

The gene calls are TRBV5-8 and TRBJ2-1; D remains ambiguous. There are 15 residues in the CDR3. Trimming took 1 base from V and 0 from J, leaving 8 bases between them. The germline V gene encodes CDR1 SGHTS and CDR2 YDEGEE. Here the CDR3 reads CASSLTAYSYNEQFF. CDR3 DNA sequence: TGTGCCAGCAGCTTGACCGCATACTCCTACAATGAGCAGTTCTTC.

The gene calls are TRBV7-3 and TRBJ2-3; D assignment may be TRBD1 or TRBD2 (5 bases each). Trimming pared 2 bases from V and 11 bases from J, leaving 23 bases between. Germline lookup yields CDR1 SGHTA and CDR2 FQGTGA. The length of the CDR3 is 16 residues. CDR3 region: CASSLGSASTHGGQYF. The CDR3 DNA sequence: TGTGCCAGCAGCTTAGGCTCGGCTAGCACCCATGGGGGGCAGTATTTT.

The chain uses TRBV21-1 and TRBJ2-2; TRBD1, the table's D call, lacks a check against the DNA. TRBV21-1 is a known pseudogene. This CDR3 has 15 amino acids. The CDR3 here is CASSLDKKGDGELFF. The CDR3 DNA reads TGTGCCAGCAGCCTGGACAAGAAGGGCGACGGGGAGCTGTTTTTT.

The V and J genes are TRBV16 and TRBJ1-1, with D possibly being TRBD1 (5 bases). Germline CDR1 is KGHSY and CDR2 is FQNENV. V dropped 4 bases and J dropped 6 bases, with 18 bases sitting between them. CDR3 length: 15 amino acids. The CDR3 DNA follows: TGTGCCAGCAGCCGCAGGGATGGCGCGGGGCCTGAAGCTTTCTTT. Its translation: CASSRRDGAGPEAFF.

The V and J genes are TRBV25-1 and TRBJ2-3; D may be TRBD1 or TRBD2 (6 bases each). CDR1 and CDR2 (germline): MGHDK, SYGVNS. The length of the CDR3 is 13 residues. Trimming pared 3 bases from V and 10 bases from J, leaving 14 bases between. CDR3 coding DNA: TGTGCCAGCAGTGATTGGGGGGCAGGAGCGCAGTATTTT. It codes for CASSDWGAGAQYF.

The chain has TRBV9 and TRBJ2-1; 8 positions agree with TRBD2. Germline V gene sequence: CDR1 SGDLS, CDR2 YYNGEE. V shed 3 bases and J 8 bases; nucleotides not matched to a gene: 19. This CDR3 spans 18 amino acids. The CDR3 is CASSGSFVGGRPRDEQFF. In nucleotides, the CDR3 is TGTGCCAGCAGCGGGTCTTTCGTGGGCGGGAGGCCCCGGGATGAGCAGTTCTTC.

This chain links TRBV28 with TRBJ2-5; 8 bases match TRBD1. Per germline, CDR1 MDHEN and CDR2 SYDVKM. With 5 bases clipped from V and 2 bases from J, the junction kept 7 bases outside the gene matches. The CDR3 is 15 residues long. CDR3 amino acids: CASSDRRGLQETQYF. CDR3 in DNA: TGTGCCAGCAGTGACCGCAGGGGGCTACAAGAGACCCAGTACTTC.

The chain carries TRBV7-2 and TRBJ1-2; 9 bases align to TRBD1. The CDR3 contains 15 residues. The germline V gene encodes CDR1 SGHTA and CDR2 FQGNSA. V dropped 3 bases and J dropped 1; count of bases not matched to a gene: 3. This chain's CDR3 is CASSLGQGFNYGYTF. CDR3 in DNA: TGTGCCAGCAGCTTGGGACAGGGATTTAACTATGGCTACACCTTC. The complete variable domain, with remaining parts taken from reference TRBV7-2 and TRBJ1-2, reads GAGVSQSPSNKVTEKGKDVELRCDPISGHTALYWYRQSLGQGLEFLIYFQGNSAPDKSGLPSDRFSAERTGGSVSTLTIQRTQQEDSAVYLCASSLGQGFNYGYTFGSGTRLTVV.

The V call is TRBV5-1, the J call TRBJ1-1, with D hard to call. The V gene's germline CDR1 is SGHRS and CDR2 YFSETQ. V lost 3 bases, J lost 0 bases, and 12 bases lay in between. The CDR3 has 15 amino acids. CDR3 protein: CASSSTGKMNTEAFF. The CDR3 nucleotides are TGCGCCAGCAGCTCTACCGGGAAAATGAACACTGAAGCTTTCTTT.

This clone occurred a few times. The chain employs TRBV4-2 and TRBJ2-7, with 7 bases identical to TRBD2. The CDR3 has 14 residues. Looked up from germline, CDR1 is LGHNA and CDR2 is YNFKEQ. The V segment lost 0 bases and the J segment 5 bases; nucleotides outside the gene matches: 4. CDR3 DNA: TGTGCCAGCAGCCAAGACAGCGGGGCGGACGAGCAGTACTTC. Translating it yields CASSQDSGADEQYF.

This chain links TRBV11-3 with TRBJ2-2, with 8 positions matching TRBD1. This CDR3 spans 15 amino acids. Germline CDR1 SGHNT, CDR2 YENEEA. V shed 5 bases and J 4 bases; nucleotides not matched to a gene: 6. The CDR3 loop reads CASSDRDRRTGELFF. As DNA, the CDR3 is TGTGCCAGCAGCGACCGGGACAGGCGCACCGGGGAGCTGTTTTTT.

V usage is TRBV9 and J usage is TRBJ2-5, with TRBD2 matching 7 bases. Looked up from germline, CDR1 is SGDLS and CDR2 is YYNGEE. The CDR3 length is 16 residues. V gave up 0 bases and J gave up 1 base; unmatched junction bases: 6. CDR3 nucleotides: TGTGCCAGCAGCGTAGGTGCCAGCGGGGCCCAAGAGACCCAGTACTTC. It specifies CASSVGASGAQETQYF.

The chain carries TRBV15 and TRBJ1-1; D not certain. V was pared by 0 bases and J by 10 bases, with 9 bases between. The germline CDR1 and CDR2 sequences are LNHNV and YYDKDF (reference sequence). The CDR3 totals 12 residues. CDR3 in amino acids: CATSRDVGVAFF. Here the CDR3 DNA reads TGTGCCACCAGCAGAGATGTTGGGGTAGCTTTCTTT.

The rearrangement uses TRBV27 and TRBJ1-2; TRBD1 matches 9 bases. The CDR3 length is 13 residues. Germline CDR1 and CDR2: MNHEY and SMNVEV (reference sequence). With 2 bases clipped from V and 5 bases from J, the junction kept 0 bases outside the gene matches. Written as DNA, the CDR3 is TGTGCCAGCAGTTTAGGGACAGGGTATGGCTACACCTTC. Translated, it gives CASSLGTGYGYTF.

The rearrangement uses TRBV7-9 and TRBJ1-4, with D maybe TRBD1 (5 bases). V was pared by 0 bases and J by 4 bases, with 9 bases between. This CDR3 is built from 15 residues. CDR1 SEHNR and CDR2 FQNEAQ come from the germline V gene (reference sequence). The CDR3 region is CASSLAGGGNEKLFF. The CDR3 DNA sequence: TGTGCCAGCAGCTTAGCTGGGGGGGGTAATGAAAAACTGTTTTTT.

This clone was seen only once. The CDR3 DNA reads as TGTGCCAGCAGTCCTCAGACCGAAAAACTGTTTTTT. This codes for CASSPQTEKLFF. The chain joins TRBV28 to TRBJ1-4, with D hard to call. The CDR3 runs to 12 residues. In germline, CDR1 is MDHEN, CDR2 SYDVKM. The germline V and J ends were trimmed by 5 bases and 8 bases, with 9 bases remaining between them.

The chain links TRBV7-2 to TRBJ2-1, with D possibly being TRBD2 (6 bases). This CDR3 comprises 14 residues. The germline CDR1 and CDR2 sequences are SGHTA and FQGNSA. Trimming took 5 bases from V and 6 from J, leaving 14 bases between them. CDR3 DNA sequence: TGTGCCAGCAGCCGGGGGTTGGGCCCCAATGAGCAGTTCTTC. It codes for CASSRGLGPNEQFF.

DNA for the CDR3: TGTGCCACCCGGCCGGGACAGGCGAACACTGAAGCTTTCTTT. As protein: CATRPGQANTEAFF. V usage is TRBV6-5 and J usage is TRBJ1-1; 8 bases fit TRBD1. The CDR3 spans 14 residues. The junction had 8 bases not matched to a gene; V was cut back by 10 bases and J by 1 base. Germline CDR1 MNHEY, CDR2 SVGAGI.